In its sample, the clone carrying this T cell receptor (beta chain) was seen a few times. The data belong to a study of human T cells and chemical hapten exposure. This CDR3 comprises 13 residues. CDR1 and CDR2 (germline): DFQATT, SNEGSKA (reference sequence). V lost 3 bases and J 4 bases, leaving 13 bases between the germline ends. Time point noted: pre-sensitization, week 0. The treatment: therapeutic diphenylcyclopropenone sensitization with weekly scalp DPC. Only after blood had been drawn was each patch test applied. TCRdb redid the calling of the RACE reads with MiXCR, one entry per CDR3 protein. The sample holds a few hundred thousand distinct CDR3 sequences, 4.5% to 5.5% seen once.

The sequenced sample was whole blood, obtained in connection with sensitization to the hapten diphenylcyclopropenone (DPC). The sequence was collected from a woman aged 18-35 years with alopecia areata. Some clones in this sample may be carry-over from other donors' samples. The rearrangement joins TRBV20-1 to TRBJ2-7; TRBD1 or TRBD2 may be the D gene (6 bases each). This chain's CDR3 is CSARRRGSYEQYF. The CDR3 region has the DNA TGCAGTGCTAGGCGGAGGGGGTCATACGAGCAGTACTTC.